This TCR beta chain was observed in a study of shared clonotypes between healthy human individuals. V was pared by 3 bases and J by 8 bases, with 12 bases between. The CDR3 extends over 13 amino acids. Germline CDR1 reads SGDLS; CDR2 reads YYNGEE. The assay was immunoSEQ multiplex PCR, and TCRdb's table has in-frame clones only and misses some. The sample lists roughly 890,000 clones; 92% were seen once. In the naive CD8 group, cells lacked CD45RO and were positively selected for CCR7, so terminally differentiated effector memory CD45RA+ cells were left out. Source material: naive CD8+ T cells sorted from blood. The receptor's source is a young man in good health. V is TRBV9 and J is TRBJ2-1; perhaps TRBD2 as D (6 bases). As DNA, the CDR3 is TGTGCCAGCAGCGCCGGGGGAGGCGATGAGCAGTTCTTC. Amino acid sequence: CASSAGGGDEQFF. The full variable domain, with the rest looked up from reference TRBV9 and TRBJ2-1, is DSGVTQTPKHLITATGQRVTLRCSPRSGDLSVYWYQQSLDQGLQFLIQYYNGEERAKGNILERFSAQQFPDLHSELNLSSLELGDSALYFCASSAGGGDEQFFGPGTRLTVL.